This T cell receptor (beta chain) appears in the sequencing data of a study of blood T cell repertoires in COVID-19. The CDR3 sequence is 17 residues long. Germline CDR1 is SGHTA and CDR2 is FQGNSA. Trimming took 1 base from V and 3 from J; bases not matched to a gene: 10. TCRdb's copy holds only in-frame clones and misses some; the assay was immunoSEQ multiplex PCR. There are roughly 150,000 clones in the sample; roughly 88% occur only once, and about 10% lies in the top ten. The J gene is TRBJ2-3, the V gene TRBV7-2; 7 nucleotides align to TRBD2. The receptor's source is an elderly woman with active or convalescent COVID-19. Sequencing input: peripheral blood. CDR3 nucleotides: TGTGCCAGCAGCTTAGTGGGGAGGGGACTCCAAACAGATACGCAGTATTTT. This sequence encodes CASSLVGRGLQTDTQYF.